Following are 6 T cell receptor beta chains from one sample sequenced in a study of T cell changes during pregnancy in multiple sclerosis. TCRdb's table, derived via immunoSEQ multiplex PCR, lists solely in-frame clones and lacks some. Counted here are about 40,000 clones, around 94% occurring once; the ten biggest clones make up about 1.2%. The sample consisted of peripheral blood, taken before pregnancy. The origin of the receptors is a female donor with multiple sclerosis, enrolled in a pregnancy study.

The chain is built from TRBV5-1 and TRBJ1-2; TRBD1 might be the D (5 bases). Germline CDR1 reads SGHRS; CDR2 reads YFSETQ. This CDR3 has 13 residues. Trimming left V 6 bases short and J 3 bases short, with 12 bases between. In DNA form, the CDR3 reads TGCGCCAGCACCTTAGGGGCCTACTATGGCTACACCTTC. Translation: CASTLGAYYGYTF.

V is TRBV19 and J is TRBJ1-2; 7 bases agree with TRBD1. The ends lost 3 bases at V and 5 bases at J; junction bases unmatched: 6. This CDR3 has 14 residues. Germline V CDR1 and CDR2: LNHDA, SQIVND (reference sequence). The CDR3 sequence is CASSISQGEYGYTF. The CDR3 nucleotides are TGTGCCAGTAGTATCAGCCAGGGGGAATATGGCTACACCTTC.

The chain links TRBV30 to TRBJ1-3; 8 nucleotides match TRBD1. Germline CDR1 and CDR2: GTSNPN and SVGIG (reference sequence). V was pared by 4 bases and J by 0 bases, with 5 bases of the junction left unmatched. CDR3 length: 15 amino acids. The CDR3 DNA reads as TGTGCCTGGACCACAGGGGGGCTCTCTGGAAACACCATATATTTT. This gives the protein CAWTTGGLSGNTIYF.

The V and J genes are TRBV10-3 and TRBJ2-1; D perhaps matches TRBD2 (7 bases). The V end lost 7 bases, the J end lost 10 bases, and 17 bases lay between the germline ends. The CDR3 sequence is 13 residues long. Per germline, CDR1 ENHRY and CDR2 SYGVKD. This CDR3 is CAITGLGGVEQFF. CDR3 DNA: TGTGCCATCACTGGACTAGGGGGTGTGGAGCAGTTCTTC.

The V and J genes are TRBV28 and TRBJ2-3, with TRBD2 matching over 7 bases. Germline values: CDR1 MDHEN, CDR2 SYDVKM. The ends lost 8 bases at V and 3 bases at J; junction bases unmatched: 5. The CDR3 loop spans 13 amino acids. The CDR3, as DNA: TGTGCCAGCGGGCGACTAGCAACAGATACGCAGTATTTT. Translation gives CASGRLATDTQYF.

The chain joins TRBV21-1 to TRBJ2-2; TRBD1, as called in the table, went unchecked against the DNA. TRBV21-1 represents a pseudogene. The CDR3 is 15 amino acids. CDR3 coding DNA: TGTGCCAGCAGCAATGGGACAGAGAACACCGGGGAGCTGTTTTTT. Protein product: CASSNGTENTGELFF.